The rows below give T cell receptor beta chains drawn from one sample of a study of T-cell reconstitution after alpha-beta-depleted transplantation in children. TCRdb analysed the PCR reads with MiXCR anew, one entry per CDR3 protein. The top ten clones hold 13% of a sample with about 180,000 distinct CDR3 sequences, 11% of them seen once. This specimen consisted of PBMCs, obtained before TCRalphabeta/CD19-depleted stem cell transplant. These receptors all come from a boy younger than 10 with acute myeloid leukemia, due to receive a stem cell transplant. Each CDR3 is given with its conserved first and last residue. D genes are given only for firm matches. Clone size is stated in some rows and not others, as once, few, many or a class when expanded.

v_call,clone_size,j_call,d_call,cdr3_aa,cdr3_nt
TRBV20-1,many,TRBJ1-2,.,CSAVRAREGYTF,TGCAGTGCTGTAAGGGCTCGCGAGGGCTACACCTTC
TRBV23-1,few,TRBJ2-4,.,CASRIGEAKNIQYF,TGCGCCAGCAGAATTGGGGAAGCCAAAAACATTCAGTACTTC
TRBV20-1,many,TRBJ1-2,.,CSARDLKSDANYGYTF,TGCAGTGCTAGAGATCTTAAGAGCGATGCTAACTATGGCTACACCTTC
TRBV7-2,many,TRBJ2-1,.,CASTRQYNEQFF,TGTGCCAGCACTCGACAGTACAATGAGCAGTTCTTC
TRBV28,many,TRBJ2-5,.,CASKTGGAGQETQYF,TGTGCCAGCAAAACGGGGGGCGCGGGACAAGAGACCCAGTACTTC
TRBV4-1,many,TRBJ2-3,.,CASSPSRFSDTQYF,TGCGCCAGCAGCCCCTCTAGATTTTCAGATACGCAGTATTTT
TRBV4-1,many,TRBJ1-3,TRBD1,CASSKDRGTGNTIYF,TGCGCCAGCAGCAAGGACAGGGGGACTGGAAACACCATATATTTT
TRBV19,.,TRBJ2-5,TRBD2,CASSRSTRTSGIKNGMETQYF,TGTGCCAGTAGTCGCTCGACGCGGACTAGCGGGATAAAGAATGGGATGGAGACCCAGTACTTC
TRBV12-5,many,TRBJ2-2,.,CASGLVAGANTGELFF,TGTGCTAGTGGTTTGGTGGCAGGGGCGAACACCGGGGAGCTGTTTTTT
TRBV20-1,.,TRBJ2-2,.,CSARGPANTGELFF,TGCAGTGCTAGGGGGCCCGCGAACACCGGGGAGCTGTTTTTT
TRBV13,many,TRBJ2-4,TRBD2,CASTRIGGWAKNIQYF,TGTGCCAGCACCCGAATCGGGGGGTGGGCCAAAAACATTCAGTACTTC
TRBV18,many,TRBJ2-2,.,CASSPRQTTGELFF,TGTGCCAGCTCACCACGACAGACCACCGGGGAGCTGTTTTTT
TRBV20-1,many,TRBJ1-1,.,CSARESIGRTKAFF,TGCAGTGCTAGAGAATCTATAGGGAGGACAAAAGCTTTCTTT
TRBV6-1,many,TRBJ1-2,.,CASGMIGDNYGYTF,TGTGCCAGCGGAATGATAGGGGATAACTATGGCTACACCTTC
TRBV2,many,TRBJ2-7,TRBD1,CASSRDRSSYEQYF,TGTGCCAGCAGCCGGGACAGGAGCTCCTACGAGCAGTACTTC
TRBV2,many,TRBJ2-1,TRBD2,CASSDSLAGTNEQFF,TGTGCCAGCAGTGATAGTCTAGCGGGGACCAATGAGCAGTTCTTC
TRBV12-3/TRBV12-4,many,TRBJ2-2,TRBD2,CASRTGGGAWNTGELFF,TGTGCCAGCAGAACCGGCGGGGGGGCTTGGAACACCGGGGAGCTGTTTTTT
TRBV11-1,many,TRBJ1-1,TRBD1,CASSLGQGRWGNTEAFF,TGTGCCAGCAGCCTTGGACAGGGACGTTGGGGGAACACTGAAGCTTTCTTT
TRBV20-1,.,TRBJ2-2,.,CSARLPMNTGELFF,TGCAGTGCTAGACTTCCGATGAACACCGGGGAGCTGTTTTTT
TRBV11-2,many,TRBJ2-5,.,CASSLVGLRSEETQYF,TGTGCCAGCAGCTTAGTAGGGCTTAGATCGGAAGAGACCCAGTACTTC
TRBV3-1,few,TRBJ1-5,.,CASSQEGRPITQHF,TGTGCCAGCAGCCAAGAAGGCAGGCCGATAACCCAGCATTTT
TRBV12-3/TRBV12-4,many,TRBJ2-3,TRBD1,CASSPRTGLTDTQYF,TGTGCCAGCAGTCCGCGGACAGGGCTCACAGATACGCAGTATTTT
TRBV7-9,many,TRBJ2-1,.,CASSLDYRHNEQFF,TGTGCCAGCAGCTTAGACTACCGGCACAATGAGCAGTTCTTC
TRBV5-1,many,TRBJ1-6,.,CASSLEADDSPLHF,TGCGCCAGCAGCTTGGAAGCGGATGATTCACCCCTCCACTTT
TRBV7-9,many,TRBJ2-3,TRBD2,CASSPSGSGRDTQYF,TGTGCCAGCAGCCCTAGCGGGAGCGGAAGAGATACGCAGTATTTT
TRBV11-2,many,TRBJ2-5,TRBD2,CASSPRTESGRGETQYF,TGTGCCAGCAGCCCCCGGACCGAAAGCGGGAGGGGCGAGACCCAGTACTTC
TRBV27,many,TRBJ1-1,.,CASSSFSTPLGRLSF,TGTGCCAGCAGTTCGTTCTCGACTCCTCTCGGTAGACTTTCTTTT
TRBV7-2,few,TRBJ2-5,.,CASTDPRGGTETQYF,TGTGCCAGCACCGACCCGAGGGGGGGGACAGAGACCCAGTACTTC
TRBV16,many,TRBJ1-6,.,CASSLRQGNNSPLHF,TGTGCCAGCAGCCTACGCCAGGGTAATAATTCACCCCTCCACTTT
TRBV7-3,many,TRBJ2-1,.,CASSSTGSNEQFF,TGTGCCAGCAGCTCGACAGGCAGCAATGAGCAGTTCTTC
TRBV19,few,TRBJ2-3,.,CASSITGHGTDTQYF,TGTGCCAGTAGTATTACGGGACATGGCACAGATACGCAGTATTTT
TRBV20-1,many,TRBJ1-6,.,CSAQVLDSPLHF,TGCAGTGCCCAGGTCCTTGATTCACCCCTCCACTTT
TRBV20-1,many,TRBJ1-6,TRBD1,CSARATGTAYNSPLHF,TGCAGTGCTAGAGCTACCGGGACAGCCTATAATTCACCCCTCCACTTT
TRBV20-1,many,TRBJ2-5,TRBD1,CRAGQGGEETQYF,TGCAGGGCGGGACAGGGCGGGGAAGAGACCCAGTACTTC
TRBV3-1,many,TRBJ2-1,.,CASSQARGGAYGEQFF,TGTGCCAGCAGCCAAGCGAGGGGGGGGGCCTACGGTGAGCAGTTCTTC
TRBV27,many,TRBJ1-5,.,CASSLKGNQPQHF,TGTGCCAGCAGTTTAAAGGGGAATCAGCCCCAGCATTTT
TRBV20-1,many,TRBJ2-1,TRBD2,CSASAALAGVQEQFF,TGCAGTGCTAGCGCGGCATTAGCGGGGGTCCAGGAGCAGTTCTTC
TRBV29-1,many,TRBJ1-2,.,CSVEGQLYGYTF,TGCAGCGTTGAAGGACAGCTCTATGGCTACACCTTC
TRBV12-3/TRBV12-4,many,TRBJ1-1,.,CASSPRGVNTEAFF,TGTGCCAGCAGTCCTAGGGGGGTGAACACTGAAGCTTTCTTT
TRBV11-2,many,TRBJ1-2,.,CASSLAGGGYTF,TGTGCCAGCAGCTTAGCGGGGGGCGGCTACACCTTC
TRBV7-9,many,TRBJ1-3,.,CASSEGPSSGNTIYF,TGTGCCAGCAGCGAGGGGCCGAGCTCTGGAAACACCATATATTTT
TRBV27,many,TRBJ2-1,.,CASKVSGHPYYNEQFF,TGTGCCAGCAAAGTGTCGGGTCACCCCTACTACAATGAGCAGTTCTTC
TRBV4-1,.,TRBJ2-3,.,CASSHAWEEDTQYF,TGCGCCAGCAGCCATGCATGGGAGGAGGATACGCAGTATTTT
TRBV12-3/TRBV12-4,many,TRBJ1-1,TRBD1,CASSPRQGMNTEAFF,TGTGCCAGCTCCCCCCGACAGGGGATGAACACTGAAGCTTTCTTT
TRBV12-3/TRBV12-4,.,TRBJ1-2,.,CASTPGTPYGNGYTF,TGTGCCAGCACCCCTGGGACACCTTACGGAAATGGCTACACCTTC
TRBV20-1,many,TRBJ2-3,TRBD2,CSALTGASGLSGRDTQYF,TGCAGTGCTCTCACCGGGGCTAGCGGACTTAGTGGGAGAGATACGCAGTATTTT
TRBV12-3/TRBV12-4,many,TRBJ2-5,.,CASTRTSGPAASQKTQYF,TGTGCCAGCACCCGGACCTCAGGCCCAGCGGCGTCCCAGAAGACCCAGTACTTC
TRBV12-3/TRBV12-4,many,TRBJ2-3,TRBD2,CAGTSENTDTQYF,TGTGCCGGGACTAGCGAGAACACAGATACGCAGTATTTT
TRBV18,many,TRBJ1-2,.,CATLNRRNYGYTF,TGTGCCACCCTTAACAGGAGAAACTATGGCTACACCTTC